This T cell receptor (beta chain) was sequenced for a study of blood T cell repertoires in COVID-19. Overall study: Researchers got acute and convalescent COVID-19 samples from the United States, Italy and Spain. In each case, the material was cDNA or gDNA derived from T cells, B-cell-depleted T cells, or PBMCs.

Authors' data handling: From reference gene primer amplification, estimates of nucleated cell counts were derived. Assay used: immunoSEQ multiplex PCR; TCRdb lists only in-frame clones, some missing. The V and J calls and the clone size are those of that table, but D and trimming were determined from the DNA. The sample lists about 350,000 clones, roughly nine tenths occurring once. Seattle-derived patients entered the study during active infection and were followed longitudinally. As concerns this clone: This sample also contains other DNA sequences that code for the same CDR3.

The sample comprised peripheral blood. The TCR comes from a woman aged 55-69 years with COVID-19, enrolled during active disease.

The CDR3 protein is CASSLGPGTDLYEQYF. As DNA, the CDR3 is TGTGCCAGCAGCTTAGGTCCCGGGACAGACCTCTACGAGCAGTACTTC. This chain joins TRBV7-9 and TRBJ2-7; 7 bases fit TRBD1. Germline V lookup: CDR1 SEHNR, CDR2 FQNEAQ (reference sequence). After removal of 1 base from V and 3 bases from J, the junction contained 9 bases not matched to a gene. This CDR3 has 16 residues.